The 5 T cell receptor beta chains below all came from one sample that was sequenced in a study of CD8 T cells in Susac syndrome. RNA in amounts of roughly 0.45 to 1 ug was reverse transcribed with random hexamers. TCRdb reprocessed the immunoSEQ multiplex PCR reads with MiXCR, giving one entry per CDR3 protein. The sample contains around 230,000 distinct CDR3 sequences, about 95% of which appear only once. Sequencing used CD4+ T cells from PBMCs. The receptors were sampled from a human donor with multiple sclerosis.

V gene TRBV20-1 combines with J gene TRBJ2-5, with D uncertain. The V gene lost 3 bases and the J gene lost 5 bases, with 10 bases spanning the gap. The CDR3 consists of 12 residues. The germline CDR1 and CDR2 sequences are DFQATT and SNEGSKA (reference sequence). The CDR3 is CSASYRAETQYF. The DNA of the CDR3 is TGCAGTGCTAGTTATAGGGCGGAGACCCAGTACTTC.

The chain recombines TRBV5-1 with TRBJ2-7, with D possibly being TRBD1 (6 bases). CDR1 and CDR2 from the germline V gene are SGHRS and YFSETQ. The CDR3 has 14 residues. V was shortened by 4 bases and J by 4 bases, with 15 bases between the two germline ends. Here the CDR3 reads CASSLTGEGYEQYF. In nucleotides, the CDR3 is TGCGCCAGCAGCCTGACAGGCGAAGGGTACGAGCAGTACTTC.

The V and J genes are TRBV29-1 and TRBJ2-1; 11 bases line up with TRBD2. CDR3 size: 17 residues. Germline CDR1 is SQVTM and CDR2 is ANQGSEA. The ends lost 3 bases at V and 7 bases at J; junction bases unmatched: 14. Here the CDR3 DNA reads TGCAGCGTTGAGGGGGGAACGGGACTAGCGGTTTATAATGAGCAGTTCTTC. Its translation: CSVEGGTGLAVYNEQFF.

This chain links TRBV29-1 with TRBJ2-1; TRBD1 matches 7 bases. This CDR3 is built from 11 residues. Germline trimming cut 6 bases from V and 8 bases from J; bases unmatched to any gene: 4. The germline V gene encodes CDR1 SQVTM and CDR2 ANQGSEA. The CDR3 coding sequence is TGCAGCGTAGGAACAGGGGATGAGCAGTTCTTC. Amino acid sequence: CSVGTGDEQFF.

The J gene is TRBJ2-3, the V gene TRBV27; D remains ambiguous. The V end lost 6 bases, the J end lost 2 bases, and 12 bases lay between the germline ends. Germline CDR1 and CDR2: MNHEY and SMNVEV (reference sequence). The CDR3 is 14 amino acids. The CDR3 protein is CASRTMGLTDTQYF. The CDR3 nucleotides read TGTGCCAGCAGAACCATGGGTCTCACAGATACGCAGTATTTT.